This T cell receptor (beta chain) comes out of a study of T cell responses to AZD1222 COVID-19 vaccine. The CDR3 extends over 14 amino acids. V was shortened by 2 bases and J by 0 bases, with 5 bases between the two germline ends. Germline V CDR1 and CDR2: MNHEY, SVGAGI. The protocol was immunoSEQ multiplex PCR, while the TCRdb copy is restricted to in-frame clones and leaves out a portion. Of tens of thousands of clones in the sample, about nine tenths are singletons; the top ten hold approximately 5.7%. Sample: peripheral blood, taken on day 0 of AZD1222 vaccination. The receptor was isolated from an adult in good health. The chain couples TRBV6-5 to TRBJ1-3; D is unresolved. The CDR3 DNA is TGTGCCAGCAGTTACAGGAGCTCTGGAAACACCATATATTTT. Its translation is CASSYRSSGNTIYF.